These 23 T cell receptor beta chains came from one sample sequenced in a study of blood T cell repertoires in COVID-19. Only in-frame clones appear in the TCRdb table, and some are missing; sequencing was by immunoSEQ multiplex PCR. The data contain over 150,000 clones, 65% to 85% of them singletons. Material: peripheral blood. These receptors were obtained from a woman of 80 years or more with acute or convalescent COVID-19.

The chain uses TRBV2 and TRBJ1-4; 7 nucleotides align to TRBD1. Per the germline V gene, CDR1 is SNHLY and CDR2 is FYNNEI. V lost 4 bases, J lost 5 bases, and 7 bases stayed unmatched. This CDR3 region has 15 residues. DNA of the CDR3: TGTGCCAGCAGTGGTGCTAGAGGGGGCAATGAAAAACTGTTTTTT. Encoded protein: CASSGARGGNEKLFF.

The CDR3 reads CASSLETAGSYEQYF. The CDR3 bases are TGTGCCAGCAGCCTAGAGACGGCGGGTTCCTACGAGCAGTACTTC. V is TRBV7-9 and J is TRBJ2-7; a weak D match, TRBD2 (5 bases). The CDR3 runs to 15 residues. V gave up 5 bases and J gave up 1 base, with 15 bases separating them. From germline, CDR1 is SEHNR and CDR2 FQNEAQ (reference sequence).

This clone was recorded a few times. V usage is TRBV19 and J usage is TRBJ1-2; weak D call: TRBD1 (5 bases). The ends were cut back, 7 bases at V and 4 bases at J, with 16 bases in the middle. Per germline, CDR1 LNHDA and CDR2 SQIVND (reference sequence). There are 14 residues in the CDR3. The CDR3 DNA reads as TGTGCCAGTATCCGCGAGGCGCAGGGCTATGGCTACACCTTC. Translating gives CASIREAQGYGYTF. Using reference TRBV19 and TRBJ1-2 for the parts outside the CDR3, the full variable domain is DGGITQSPKYLFRKEGQNVTLSCEQNLNHDAMYWYRQDPGQGLRLIYYSQIVNDFQKGDIAEGYSVSREKKESFPLTVTSAQKNPTAFYLCASIREAQGYGYTFGSGTRLTVV.

This sequence joins TRBV19 and TRBJ1-4; TRBD1 might be the D (5 bases). The germline V and J ends were trimmed by 7 bases and 8 bases, with 20 bases remaining between them. Germline V lookup: CDR1 LNHDA, CDR2 SQIVND (reference sequence). This CDR3 is 15 amino acids long. CDR3 protein: CASMGGRGPWEKLFF. The CDR3 region has the DNA TGTGCCAGTATGGGGGGAAGGGGACCGTGGGAAAAACTGTTTTTT.

The V gene is TRBV29-1, the J gene TRBJ2-5, with D maybe TRBD2 (5 bases). Trimming removed 7 bases from V and 5 bases from J, with 8 bases in between. This CDR3 spans 10 amino acids. Germline-derived CDR1 and CDR2 are SQVTM and ANQGSEA. CDR3 sequence reads: CSAPGETQYF. The CDR3 DNA sequence: TGCAGCGCCCCGGGGGAGACCCAGTACTTC.

The chain combines TRBV5-6 with TRBJ1-2; a weak D match, TRBD1 (5 bases). Looked up from germline, CDR1 is SGHDT and CDR2 is YYEEEE. V lost 0 bases and J 4 bases, leaving 10 bases between the germline ends. The CDR3 covers 14 residues. The CDR3 is CASSLAGLVYGYTF. CDR3 DNA sequence: TGTGCCAGCAGCTTGGCAGGGTTGGTCTATGGCTACACCTTC.

The chain joins TRBV18 to TRBJ1-1; 8 bases fit TRBD1. V lost 3 bases, J lost 12 bases, and 15 bases stayed unmatched. Looked up from germline, CDR1 is KGHSH and CDR2 is LQKENI. This CDR3 has 15 amino acids. CDR3 nucleotide sequence: TGTGCCAGCTCACCTTCAACAGGGGGTAATTCGAAGCCTTTCTTT. Translated, it gives CASSPSTGGNSKPFF.

The chain links TRBV4-3 to TRBJ2-7; 9 bases align to TRBD2. The V segment lost 4 bases and the J segment 6 bases; nucleotides outside the gene matches: 13. Germline values: CDR1 LGHNA, CDR2 YSLEER. There are 16 residues in the CDR3. CDR3 sequence (DNA): TGCGCCAGCAGCCCCAATCCGGCGGGGGGGCGGGCCGAGCAGTACTTC. Amino acid sequence: CASSPNPAGGRAEQYF.

J is TRBJ2-5 and V is TRBV19; D is unclear. The CDR3 spans 16 residues. Trimming left V 3 bases short and J 5 bases short, with 19 bases between. Germline-derived CDR1 and CDR2 are LNHDA and SQIVND (reference sequence). The CDR3 DNA sequence: TGTGCCAGTAGTATTACTTTTTCGCGGTCCAGCGAGACCCAGTACTTC. Its protein is CASSITFSRSSETQYF.

The gene calls are TRBV6-5 and TRBJ1-1; 8 nucleotides agree with TRBD1. This CDR3 comprises 16 residues. CDR1 and CDR2 (germline): MNHEY, SVGAGI. With 3 bases clipped from V and 2 bases from J, the junction kept 8 bases outside the gene matches. As DNA, the CDR3 is TGTGCCAGCAGTTATGATCCGACAGGGGTTAACACTGAAGCTTTCTTT. Amino acids: CASSYDPTGVNTEAFF.

With regard to this clone: The identical CDR3 is also encoded by other nucleotide sequences in the sample. The chain recombines TRBV7-2 with TRBJ2-7; TRBD2 agrees at 11 bases. This CDR3 spans 15 amino acids. Trimming at V came to 5 bases and at J to 4 bases, leaving 7 bases not matched to a gene. The germline CDR1 and CDR2 sequences are SGHTA and FQGNSA. The CDR3 reads CASSLTSGSLYEQYF. Written as DNA, the CDR3 is TGTGCCAGCAGCCTTACTAGCGGGAGTTTGTACGAGCAGTACTTC.

This chain's CDR3 is CASSVLDHSGNTIYF. In DNA, the CDR3 is TGTGCCAGCAGCGTTTTAGATCACTCTGGAAACACCATATATTTT. The chain combines TRBV9 with TRBJ1-3; no definite D call. Looked up from germline, CDR1 is SGDLS and CDR2 is YYNGEE. The CDR3 consists of 15 residues. V was cut by 2 bases and J by 0 bases, with 9 bases left in between.

The chain recombines TRBV10-2 with TRBJ2-7; TRBD2 matches at 10 bases. The length of the CDR3 is 15 residues. Per germline, CDR1 WSHSY and CDR2 SAAADI. With V trimmed by 0 bases and J by 4 bases, 3 bases remained unmatched. The CDR3 DNA is TGCGCCAGCAGTGAGTCGACTAGCGGGCCTTACGAGCAGTACTTC. Translated, it gives CASSESTSGPYEQYF.

The chain joins TRBV6-5 to TRBJ1-2; D is perhaps TRBD1 (5 bases). Germline assignment: CDR1 MNHEY and CDR2 SVGAGI. V lost 2 bases to trimming and J lost 6 bases, with 16 bases between them. The CDR3 has 15 amino acids. CDR3: CASSYMVGGVDGYTF. The CDR3 DNA sequence: TGTGCCAGCAGTTACATGGTCGGGGGGGTTGATGGCTACACCTTC.

The V and J genes are TRBV12-5 and TRBJ1-4, with TRBD1 matching over 7 bases. Germline CDR1 LGHNT, CDR2 FRNRAP. This CDR3 has 20 amino acids. The V and J ends lost 2 bases and 5 bases, in that order; junction bases with no gene match: 20. As DNA, the CDR3 is TGTGCTAGTGGTTTGTCGTCCCGGGACAGTAATTTGGGTCAAAATGAAAAACTGTTTTTT. Residues: CASGLSSRDSNLGQNEKLFF.

This clone turned up a few times. DNA for the CDR3: TGTGCCAGCAGCTTTTTCACGGGGGCAGGGGGCAACGAGCAGTACTTC. Protein sequence: CASSFFTGAGGNEQYF. The J gene is TRBJ2-7, the V gene TRBV11-1, with 8 bases fitting TRBD1. This CDR3 spans 16 amino acids. V lost 3 bases and J lost 5; bases outside the gene matches: 12. Germline V lookup: CDR1 SGHAT, CDR2 FQDESV (reference sequence). Based on the CDR3 plus reference TRBV11-1 and TRBJ2-7, the full variable domain is EAEVAQSPRYKITEKSQAVAFWCDPISGHATLYWYRQILGQGPELLVQFQDESVVDDSQLPKDRFSAERLKGVDSTLKIQPAELGDSAMYLCASSFFTGAGGNEQYFGPGTRLTVT.

The rearrangement joins TRBV29-1 to TRBJ2-2, with D unclear. Trimming left V 5 bases short and J 3 bases short, with 10 bases between. There are 13 residues in the CDR3. Germline CDR1 SQVTM, CDR2 ANQGSEA. The chain's CDR3 is CSVSYGDTGELFF. The CDR3 DNA sequence: TGCAGCGTTAGTTATGGAGACACCGGGGAGCTGTTTTTT.

The CDR3 spells CASSPLHSPLHF. CDR3 DNA: TGTGCCAGCAGTCCCCTCCATTCACCCCTCCACTTT. This chain uses TRBV27 with TRBJ1-6, with D unclear. With 5 bases removed from V and 8 bases from J, the gap between germline ends came to 7 bases. This CDR3 is built from 12 residues. Germline loops: CDR1 MNHEY, CDR2 SMNVEV (reference sequence).

This chain uses TRBV25-1 with TRBJ2-3, with TRBD2 matching 8 bases. Germline CDR1 reads MGHDK; CDR2 reads SYGVNS. V was clipped by 2 bases and J by 6 bases; unmatched bases: 7. The CDR3 has 15 residues. CDR3 amino acids: CASSETSGGADTQYF. The CDR3 DNA is TGTGCCAGCAGTGAAACTAGCGGAGGGGCGGATACGCAGTATTTT.

This clone was seen only a few times. The gene calls are TRBV18 and TRBJ1-2, with TRBD1 as a possible D gene (6 bases). The CDR3 spans 14 residues. Germline-derived CDR1 and CDR2 are KGHSH and LQKENI. Trimming removed 6 bases at V and 3 bases at J, with 14 bases between. The DNA for the CDR3 is TGTGCCAGCTCTCGTCAGGGGCGGGACTATGGCTACACCTTC. The encoded protein is CASSRQGRDYGYTF. The variable domain in full, completed from reference TRBV18 and TRBJ1-2, reads NAGVMQNPRHLVRRRGQEARLRCSPMKGHSHVYWYRQLPEEGLKFMVYLQKENIIDESGMPKERFSAEFPKEGPSILRIQQVVRGDSAAYFCASSRQGRDYGYTFGSGTRLTVV.

This chain uses TRBV2 with TRBJ1-1; no clear D gene. V lost 4 bases to trimming and J lost 7 bases, with 13 bases between them. This CDR3 is 13 amino acids long. Per the germline V gene, CDR1 is SNHLY and CDR2 is FYNNEI. The CDR3 nucleotides are TGTGCCAGCAGTGTGGGAGGGTACGGTGAAGCTTTCTTT. It specifies CASSVGGYGEAFF.

This clone was seen just once. J is TRBJ2-7 and V is TRBV3-1 (or the pseudogene TRBV3-2); TRBD2 aligns across 9 bases. The CDR3 contains 16 residues. Germline V lookup: CDR1 LGHDT, CDR2 YNNKEL (reference sequence). The junction had 8 bases not matched to a gene; V was cut back by 2 bases and J by 3 bases. This CDR3 reads CASSQWWAGGSYEQYF. The CDR3 DNA is TGTGCCAGCAGCCAATGGTGGGCGGGAGGGAGCTACGAGCAGTACTTC.

V gene TRBV19 combines with J gene TRBJ1-2; 7 bases fit TRBD1. The CDR3 consists of 12 residues. V shed 9 bases, J shed 4 bases, and the junction held 5 bases outside the gene matches. Germline V gives CDR1 LNHDA, CDR2 SQIVND (reference sequence). CDR3: CASGQALYGYTF. The CDR3 nucleotides are TGTGCCAGCGGACAGGCCCTCTATGGCTACACCTTC.